The clone carrying this T cell receptor (beta chain) showed up many times. This sample is drawn from a study of T-cell memory formation after mild COVID-19. Constant-segment primers served in 5'RACE that generated TCR alpha and TCR beta cDNA libraries bearing sample barcodes and UMIs. TCRdb re-called the 5' RACE reads through MiXCR, storing one row per CDR3 protein. Among hundreds of thousands of distinct CDR3 sequences listed, roughly 17% were seen once. The length of the CDR3 is 13 residues. V lost 2 bases and J 4 bases, leaving 9 bases between the germline ends. The germline V gene has CDR1 MNHNY and CDR2 SVGAGI (reference sequence).

Sample: PBMCs or a T cell subset sorted from them (not recorded which). The chain links TRBV6-6 to TRBJ2-7; D unresolved. The sequence came from an adult woman who had mild COVID-19 (a few samples of this study predate the infection). Cell type and time point are not known. The CDR3 protein is CASSYEWMYEQYF. The CDR3 DNA is TGTGCCAGCAGTTACGAGTGGATGTACGAGCAGTACTTC.